A single sample is the source of the 6 T cell receptor beta chains below, sequenced in a study of blood T cell repertoires in COVID-19 (dated by TCRdb to between 2020 and 2021). Library preparation employed the immunoSEQ multiplex PCR assay. TCRdb took this table from immuneACCESS and kept in-frame rearrangements with V and J called. Such tables lack part of the clones; where checked against another copy, unresolved V genes explain under half of the gap, and the rest is unexplained. The sample yields 330,000 or so clones; around 87% were counted once. The ten largest clones represent 1.9% of the sample. Specimen: PBMCs or T cells enriched from blood (not recorded which). The receptors were gathered from a man aged 40-55 years in a cohort exposed to, infected with or recovered from COVID-19 (not recorded which).

The chain recombines TRBV7-9 with TRBJ2-3; D perhaps matches TRBD2 (6 bases). Per germline, CDR1 SEHNR and CDR2 FQNEAQ (reference sequence). V lost 1 base and J lost 6, with 11 bases in between. CDR3 length equals 14 residues. CDR3 in amino acids: CASSLERVVDTQYF. Written as DNA, the CDR3 is TGTGCCAGCAGCTTAGAGCGGGTGGTGGATACGCAGTATTTT.

This clone was counted a few times. This chain's CDR3 is CASSPGESGELFF. CDR3 DNA: TGTGCCAGCAGTCCAGGGGAGTCCGGGGAGCTGTTTTTT. The V and J genes are TRBV25-1 and TRBJ2-2; possibly TRBD1 for D (6 bases). V was clipped by 5 bases and J by 6 bases, with 10 bases between them. The CDR3 runs 13 residues. Germline CDR1 MGHDK, CDR2 SYGVNS.

V and J are TRBV6-4 and TRBJ2-1, with 11 bases identical to TRBD2. CDR1 is MRHNA and CDR2 is SNTAGT in the germline V gene. The V segment lost 4 bases and the J segment 7 bases; nucleotides outside the gene matches: 3. The CDR3 covers 14 residues. CDR3 residues: CASSVSSGRNEQFF. CDR3 DNA: TGTGCCAGCAGTGTGTCTAGCGGGAGGAATGAGCAGTTCTTC.

This chain uses TRBV10-3 with TRBJ2-3; 8 bases fit TRBD1. The CDR3 extends over 17 amino acids. J lost 0 bases, V lost 4 bases, and 9 bases had no gene match. Germline assignment: CDR1 ENHRY and CDR2 SYGVKD. CDR3 protein: CAISVDRDLLSTDTQYF. CDR3 DNA: TGTGCCATCAGTGTGGACAGGGATCTCTTGAGCACAGATACGCAGTATTTT.

The chain combines TRBV18 with TRBJ2-4; TRBD1 matches at 8 bases. The CDR3 totals 14 residues. Per the germline V gene, CDR1 is KGHSH and CDR2 is LQKENI. Trimming cost V 3 bases and J 8 bases; bases outside gene matches: 6. The CDR3 reads CASSPDRVVDIQYF. The CDR3 DNA reads as TGTGCCAGCTCACCGGACAGGGTGGTGGACATTCAGTACTTC.

This rearrangement joins TRBV13 to TRBJ2-7; D not certain. V lost 3 bases and J lost 6, with 3 bases in between. This CDR3 region has 10 residues. Germline lookup yields CDR1 PRHDT and CDR2 FYEKMQ (reference sequence). CDR3 protein: CASSFCEQYF. Here the CDR3 DNA reads TGTGCCAGCAGCTTCTGCGAGCAGTACTTC.